These 5 T cell receptor beta chains share one sample of origin, sequenced in a study of shared clonotypes between healthy human individuals. The repertoire was sequenced with immunoSEQ multiplex PCR; TCRdb's copy has only in-frame clones and lacks some. The table records fewer than 1.6 million clones, about 98.5% of them present only once. Source material: naive CD4+ T cells sorted from blood. This sample's subset: CD45RA+ positively selected. These receptors originate from a man in his thirties or forties in good health.

The chain employs TRBV29-1 and TRBJ1-2; D not resolved. Germline V lookup: CDR1 SQVTM, CDR2 ANQGSEA. Trimming cost V 3 bases and J 7 bases, with 15 bases left between them. The CDR3 has 13 amino acids. In nucleotides, the CDR3 is TGCAGCGTTGAGACCTCGGCGGTTGGTGGCTACACCTTC. Its translation is CSVETSAVGGYTF.

The chain joins TRBV4-3 to TRBJ1-5; no firm D call. V lost 4 bases, J lost 2 bases, and 9 bases lay in between. CDR3 length equals 14 residues. Germline values: CDR1 LGHNA, CDR2 YSLEER. CDR3 region: CASSPILGNQPQHF. The CDR3 DNA reads as TGCGCCAGCAGCCCCATCCTCGGCAATCAGCCCCAGCATTTT.

This chain uses TRBV28 with TRBJ2-5; the D gene is possibly TRBD1 (6 bases). Trimming pared 5 bases from V and 1 base from J, leaving 17 bases between. The CDR3 consists of 16 residues. Germline V CDR1 and CDR2: MDHEN, SYDVKM. CDR3 nucleotides: TGTGCCAGCAGTCCCCGGTGGGGCAGGGGCCAAGAGACCCAGTACTTC. This sequence encodes CASSPRWGRGQETQYF.

This sequence joins TRBV2 and TRBJ1-5; D remains unclear. The germline V and J ends were trimmed by 7 bases and 3 bases, with 10 bases remaining between them. The CDR3 totals 13 residues. The germline V gene has CDR1 SNHLY and CDR2 FYNNEI. This chain's CDR3 is CASTAVYNQPQHF. CDR3 DNA: TGTGCCAGCACGGCGGTCTACAATCAGCCCCAGCATTTT.

The rearrangement joins TRBV6-5 to TRBJ1-4; D uncertain. The germline V gene encodes CDR1 MNHEY and CDR2 SVGAGI. Deletions cut 4 bases from V and 5 bases from J, with 11 bases between. CDR3 length: 14 residues. The CDR3 spells CASSSYGENEKLFF. In nucleotides, the CDR3 is TGTGCCAGCAGTTCCTACGGGGAGAATGAAAAACTGTTTTTT.